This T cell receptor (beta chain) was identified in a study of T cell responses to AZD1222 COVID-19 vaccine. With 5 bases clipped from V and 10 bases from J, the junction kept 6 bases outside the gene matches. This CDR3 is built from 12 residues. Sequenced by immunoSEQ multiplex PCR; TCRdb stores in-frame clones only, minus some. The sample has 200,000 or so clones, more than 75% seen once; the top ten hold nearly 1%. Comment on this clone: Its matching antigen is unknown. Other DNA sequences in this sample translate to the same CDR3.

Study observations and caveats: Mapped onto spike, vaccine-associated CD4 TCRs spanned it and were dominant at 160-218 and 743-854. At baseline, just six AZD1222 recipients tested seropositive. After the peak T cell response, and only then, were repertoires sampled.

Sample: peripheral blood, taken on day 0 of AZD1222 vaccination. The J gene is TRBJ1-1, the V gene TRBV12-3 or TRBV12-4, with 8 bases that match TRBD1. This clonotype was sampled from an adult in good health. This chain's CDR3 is CASSPSDRGAFF. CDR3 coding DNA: TGTGCCAGCAGTCCATCCGACAGGGGAGCTTTCTTT.